The 29 T cell receptor beta chains below were found in one sample sequenced in a study of blood T cell repertoires in COVID-19. The table came from immunoSEQ multiplex PCR; TCRdb's copy has only in-frame clones and leaves some out. This sample yields approximately 190,000 clones, of which 86% are seen a single time; about 6% belongs to the top ten. The sequencing sample was made of peripheral blood. Receptors were obtained from a man aged 80 or over with acute or convalescent COVID-19.

In this sample, this clone turned up a few times. This chain connects TRBV7-2 to TRBJ2-3; TRBD1 matches 9 bases. J lost 3 bases, V lost 5 bases, and 6 bases had no gene match. Germline V gene lookup returns CDR1 SGHTA and CDR2 FQGNSA. CDR3 length equals 15 residues. CDR3 sequence: CASSPRDRETDTQYF. The CDR3 nucleotides read TGTGCCAGCAGCCCCCGGGACAGGGAGACAGATACGCAGTATTTT. Variable domain in full (rest from reference TRBV7-2 and TRBJ2-3): GAGVSQSPSNKVTEKGKDVELRCDPISGHTALYWYRQSLGQGLEFLIYFQGNSAPDKSGLPSDRFSAERTGGSVSTLTIQRTQQEDSAVYLCASSPRDRETDTQYFGPGTRLTVL.

The chain uses TRBV27 and TRBJ2-5, with D maybe TRBD2 (6 bases). Trimming cost V 4 bases and J 6 bases, with 15 bases left between them. CDR1 and CDR2 from the germline V gene are MNHEY and SMNVEV (reference sequence). CDR3 size: 14 residues. In DNA, the CDR3 is TGTGCCAGCAGTTCCGGCGGGGCTCAGAAGACCCAGTACTTC. Translation gives CASSSGGAQKTQYF.

CDR3 sequence reads: CASNPQGAMNTEAFF. In DNA, the CDR3 is TGCGCCAGCAACCCTCAGGGGGCTATGAACACTGAAGCTTTCTTT. The chain joins TRBV5-1 to TRBJ1-1; 8 bases match TRBD1. This CDR3 is built from 15 residues. Losses at the gene ends were 6 bases for V and 0 bases for J; bases not matched to a gene: 7. Germline V lookup: CDR1 SGHRS, CDR2 YFSETQ.

This clone was detected only a few times. This sequence joins TRBV4-1 and TRBJ2-1, with 8 bases matching TRBD1. CDR3 size: 14 residues. Losses at the gene ends were 6 bases for V and 8 bases for J; bases not matched to a gene: 9. Germline V gives CDR1 MGHRA, CDR2 YSYEKL. CDR3 residues: CASRTGGSLDEQFF. The CDR3 DNA is TGCGCCAGCAGAACAGGGGGTTCTTTGGATGAGCAGTTCTTC.

The chain carries TRBV4-1 and TRBJ1-1; 8 bases align to TRBD1. This CDR3 is built from 15 residues. Looked up from germline, CDR1 is MGHRA and CDR2 is YSYEKL. J gave up 1 base and V 4 bases, and 5 bases lay outside the gene matches. Here the CDR3 reads CASSPFGQGNTEAFF. In DNA, the CDR3 is TGCGCCAGCAGCCCCTTCGGACAGGGGAACACTGAAGCTTTCTTT.

This clone was seen at least ten times. The gene calls are TRBV28 and TRBJ2-2; tentatively, D is TRBD1 (6 bases). This CDR3 spans 18 amino acids. V dropped 3 bases and J dropped 5 bases, with 22 bases sitting between them. Germline CDR1 and CDR2: MDHEN and SYDVKM. The CDR3 nucleotides are TGTGCCAGCAGTTTCGGGTTAGGGGTCAGGGGAACAACCGGGGAGCTGTTTTTT. It encodes CASSFGLGVRGTTGELFF.

V usage is TRBV21-1 and J usage is TRBJ2-4; the DNA was not used to check the table's D call, TRBD2. TRBV21-1 is given as a pseudogene. This CDR3 has 16 residues. The CDR3 DNA reads TGTGCCAGCAGCAAAGATCGCGGGAGAGCCAAAAACATTCAGTACTTC. Translating gives CASSKDRGRAKNIQYF.

The chain employs TRBV7-9 and TRBJ2-7; the D gene is possibly TRBD2 (5 bases). The V gene lost 4 bases and the J gene lost 2 bases, with 12 bases spanning the gap. Germline V gene lookup returns CDR1 SEHNR and CDR2 FQNEAQ (reference sequence). The CDR3 has 14 amino acids. CDR3 protein: CASSSTVEAYEQYF. CDR3 nucleotide sequence: TGTGCCAGCAGCTCCACCGTGGAGGCCTACGAGCAGTACTTC.

V is TRBV18 and J is TRBJ1-2; tentative D call: TRBD1 (5 bases). The V end was cut by 0 bases, the J end by 5 bases, with 16 bases between. Germline assignment: CDR1 KGHSH and CDR2 LQKENI. The CDR3 totals 16 residues. The CDR3 loop is CASSPPGQRRFYGYTF. CDR3 DNA sequence: TGTGCCAGCTCACCACCGGGGCAAAGGCGCTTTTATGGCTACACCTTC.

The chain combines TRBV2 with TRBJ1-5, with 8 bases fitting TRBD1. The CDR3 is 15 residues long. Germline loops: CDR1 SNHLY, CDR2 FYNNEI. Trimming took 4 bases from V and 4 from J; bases not matched to a gene: 6. CDR3 bases: TGTGCCAGCAGTGCGGACAGGGACAAGAATCAGCCCCAGCATTTT. This gives the protein CASSADRDKNQPQHF.

The chain employs TRBV7-2 and TRBJ2-1, with 10 positions matching TRBD2. This CDR3 spans 16 amino acids. Germline assignment: CDR1 SGHTA and CDR2 FQGNSA. The ends lost 1 base at V and 7 bases at J; junction bases unmatched: 7. The CDR3 spells CASSLGPAGGGNEQFF. CDR3 DNA: TGTGCCAGCAGCTTAGGTCCAGCGGGAGGGGGAAATGAGCAGTTCTTC. The whole variable domain, remainder taken from reference TRBV7-2 and TRBJ2-1, is GAGVSQSPSNKVTEKGKDVELRCDPISGHTALYWYRQSLGQGLEFLIYFQGNSAPDKSGLPSDRFSAERTGGSVSTLTIQRTQQEDSAVYLCASSLGPAGGGNEQFFGPGTRLTVL.

The rearrangement links TRBV28 to TRBJ2-7, with 8 bases aligning to TRBD1. Per the germline V gene, CDR1 is MDHEN and CDR2 is SYDVKM. J was trimmed by 5 bases and V by 5 bases; bases with no gene match: 8. There are 14 residues in the CDR3. CDR3 nucleotides: TGTGCCAGCAGTCACCGACAGGGGCGGAACGAGCAGTACGTC. It translates to CASSHRQGRNEQYV.

The gene calls are TRBV7-2 and TRBJ1-1, with D perhaps matching TRBD1 (5 bases). The CDR3 covers 13 residues. Per germline, CDR1 SGHTA and CDR2 FQGNSA. V was cut by 7 bases and J by 8 bases, with 17 bases left in between. The CDR3 bases are TGTGCCAGCACCCCAGGGCTTCAGGGAGAAGCTTTCTTT. Protein product: CASTPGLQGEAFF.

The chain joins TRBV11-2 to TRBJ2-7, with 8 bases fitting TRBD2. Unmatched junction bases numbered 12, after V lost 5 bases and J lost 6 bases. Germline values: CDR1 SGHAT, CDR2 FQNNGV. This CDR3 has 15 amino acids. Written as DNA, the CDR3 is TGTGCCAGCAGCCCGGGACTAGTTCTCGGAGTCGAGCAGTACGTC. Its translation is CASSPGLVLGVEQYV.

The chain has TRBV3-1 (or the pseudogene TRBV3-2) and TRBJ1-2; TRBD1 is a possible D gene (5 bases). The V gene lost 4 bases and the J gene lost 7 bases, with 16 bases spanning the gap. This CDR3 is 14 amino acids long. In germline, CDR1 is LGHDT, CDR2 YNNKEL (reference sequence). The CDR3 region is CASSRSEGIFGYTF. CDR3 DNA sequence: TGTGCCAGCAGCCGCTCGGAGGGGATCTTTGGCTACACCTTC.

The J gene is TRBJ2-2, the V gene TRBV18; tentatively, D is TRBD1 (5 bases). Germline V gene lookup returns CDR1 KGHSH and CDR2 LQKENI. The CDR3 covers 15 residues. V shed 3 bases and J shed 1 base, with 9 bases lying between them. The CDR3 reads CASSPAQGNTGELFF. CDR3 coding DNA: TGTGCCAGCTCACCGGCCCAGGGGAACACCGGGGAGCTGTTTTTT.

The chain joins TRBV9 to TRBJ2-3; 14 bases fit TRBD2. The CDR3 is 21 amino acids. The germline gives CDR1 SGDLS, CDR2 YYNGEE. Losses at the gene ends were 2 bases for V and 3 bases for J; bases not matched to a gene: 17. The CDR3 DNA sequence: TGTGCCAGCAGCGTGAAAGACCTCTGGACTAGCGGGAGGAGGGGGACAGATACGCAGTATTTT. It specifies CASSVKDLWTSGRRGTDTQYF.

This sequence joins TRBV24-1 and TRBJ2-2, with TRBD2 matching over 7 bases. CDR3 length: 14 amino acids. J was trimmed by 7 bases and V by 3 bases; bases with no gene match: 4. The germline V gene has CDR1 KGHDR and CDR2 SFDVKD. DNA for the CDR3: TGTGCCACCAGTGATCCTGCGGGGGTCGGGGAGCTGTTTTTT. Amino acids: CATSDPAGVGELFF.

The chain recombines TRBV10-3 with TRBJ1-4, with D unclear. This CDR3 contains 13 residues. The germline V and J ends were trimmed by 1 base and 5 bases, with 5 bases remaining between them. Looked up from germline, CDR1 is ENHRY and CDR2 is SYGVKD. CDR3 sequence (DNA): TGTGCCATCAGTGAGTGGGAGAATGAAAAACTGTTTTTT. It encodes CAISEWENEKLFF.

V and J are TRBV6-4 and TRBJ2-2; 11 nucleotides line up with TRBD2. CDR1 and CDR2 (germline): MRHNA, SNTAGT. With 6 bases clipped from V and 5 bases from J, the junction kept 8 bases outside the gene matches. The CDR3 length is 16 residues. The CDR3 sequence is CASSETSGTITGELFF. For the CDR3, the DNA is TGTGCCAGCAGCGAGACTAGCGGGACTATTACCGGGGAGCTGTTTTTT.

The CDR3 reads CASSLGQGEEKLFF. CDR3 sequence (DNA): TGTGCCAGCAGCTTAGGGCAGGGGGAGGAAAAACTGTTTTTT. This rearrangement joins TRBV7-6 to TRBJ1-4; TRBD1 matches 7 bases. Germline values: CDR1 SGHVS, CDR2 FNYEAQ. The CDR3 runs to 14 residues. J lost 8 bases, V lost 1 base, and 4 bases had no gene match. The full variable domain, completed using reference TRBV7-6 and TRBJ1-4, is GAGVSQSPRYKVTKRGQDVALRCDPISGHVSLYWYRQALGQGPEFLTYFNYEAQQDKSGLPNDRFSAERPEGSISTLTIQRTEQRDSAMYRCASSLGQGEEKLFFGSGTQLSVL.

The J gene is TRBJ1-4, the V gene TRBV19; 12 bases are a match to TRBD1. There are 14 residues in the CDR3. V dropped 5 bases and J dropped 10; count of bases not matched to a gene: 5. Germline CDR1 LNHDA, CDR2 SQIVND (reference sequence). CDR3 sequence reads: CASSFGTGGRKLFF. CDR3 nucleotides: TGTGCCAGTAGTTTCGGGACAGGGGGCAGAAAACTGTTTTTT.

This clone was detected only a few times. V gene TRBV21-1 combines with J gene TRBJ2-1; TRBD2 is the table's D call and was not checked against the DNA. TRBV21-1 has pseudogene status. The CDR3 contains 17 residues. The CDR3 DNA reads as TGTGCCAGCAGCGGGCGGAGGCTTATGGGTTTTTACAATGAGCAGTTCTTC. It translates to CASSGRRLMGFYNEQFF.

CDR3 DNA sequence: TGTGCCAGCAGCCTAAGGGAGGGAGCGCCCTACAATGAGCAGTTCTTC. Residues: CASSLREGAPYNEQFF. The genes are TRBV3-1 (or the pseudogene TRBV3-2) and TRBJ2-1, with 7 bases that match TRBD2. The germline gives CDR1 LGHDT, CDR2 YNNKEL (reference sequence). The CDR3 spans 16 residues. V was clipped by 4 bases and J by 2 bases; unmatched bases: 8.

The count of this clone is one. Here the CDR3 reads CASSQTYCRGLAYNEQFF. CDR3 coding DNA: TGTGCCAGCAGCCAAACGTATTGCAGGGGACTAGCTTACAATGAGCAGTTCTTC. The rearrangement links TRBV3-1 (or the pseudogene TRBV3-2) to TRBJ2-1; TRBD2 matches at 9 bases. V was pared by 2 bases and J by 4 bases, with 12 bases of the junction left unmatched. CDR3 length equals 18 residues. Germline CDR1 and CDR2: LGHDT and YNNKEL (reference sequence).

J is TRBJ2-7 and V is TRBV18; D is perhaps TRBD1 (6 bases). Trimming took off 3 bases at V and 0 bases at J, with 21 bases between the two ends. This CDR3 is built from 18 residues. Germline V lookup: CDR1 KGHSH, CDR2 LQKENI. CDR3 DNA: TGTGCCAGCTCACCGTTTCAAGGGGGTTCCCCGAGCTCCTACGAGCAGTACTTC. This translates into CASSPFQGGSPSSYEQYF.

The chain combines TRBV5-1 with TRBJ2-7; 8 nucleotides agree with TRBD2. V was pared by 2 bases and J by 3 bases, with 4 bases of the junction left unmatched. This CDR3 has 14 amino acids. Germline V CDR1 and CDR2: SGHRS, YFSETQ. This CDR3 is CASSLDSGSYEQYF. DNA of the CDR3: TGCGCCAGCAGCTTAGACAGCGGGAGCTACGAGCAGTACTTC. Together with reference TRBV5-1 and TRBJ2-7, the CDR3 gives the full variable domain: KAGVTQTPRYLIKTRGQQVTLSCSPISGHRSVSWYQQTPGQGLQFLFEYFSETQRNKGNFPGRFSGRQFSNSRSEMNVSTLELGDSALYLCASSLDSGSYEQYFGPGTRLTVT.

The V gene is TRBV30, the J gene TRBJ2-3; perhaps TRBD2 as D (5 bases). The V gene's germline CDR1 is GTSNPN and CDR2 SVGIG (reference sequence). The CDR3 totals 14 residues. The V end was cut by 2 bases, the J end by 0 bases, with 9 bases between. Written as DNA, the CDR3 is TGTGCCTGGAGTTACGGGGTTAGCACAGATACGCAGTATTTT. Amino acid sequence: CAWSYGVSTDTQYF.

The rearrangement links TRBV24-1 to TRBJ2-1, with no clear D. V was pared by 1 base and J by 5 bases, with 5 bases between. CDR1 KGHDR and CDR2 SFDVKD come from the germline V gene. The CDR3 runs to 13 residues. The CDR3 loop reads CATSDFRDNEQFF. As DNA, the CDR3 is TGTGCCACCAGTGATTTTCGGGACAATGAGCAGTTCTTC.